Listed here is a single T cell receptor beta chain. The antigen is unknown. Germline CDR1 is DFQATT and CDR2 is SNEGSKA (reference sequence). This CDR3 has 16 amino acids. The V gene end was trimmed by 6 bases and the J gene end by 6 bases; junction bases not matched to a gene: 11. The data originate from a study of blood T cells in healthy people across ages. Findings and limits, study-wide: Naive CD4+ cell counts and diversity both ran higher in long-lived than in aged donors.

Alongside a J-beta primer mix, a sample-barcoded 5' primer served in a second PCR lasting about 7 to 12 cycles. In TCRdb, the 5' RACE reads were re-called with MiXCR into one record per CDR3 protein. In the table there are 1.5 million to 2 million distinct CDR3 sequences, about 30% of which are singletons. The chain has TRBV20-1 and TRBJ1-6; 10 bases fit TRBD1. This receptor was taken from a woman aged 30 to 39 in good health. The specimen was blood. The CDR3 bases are TGCAGTGCCTCACCGGGACAGGGGATCCTTAATTCACCCCTCCACTTT. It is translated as CSASPGQGILNSPLHF.